This T cell receptor (beta chain) was documented in a study of T cell changes during pregnancy in multiple sclerosis. The germline V and J ends were trimmed by 1 base and 3 bases, with 7 bases remaining between them. The CDR3 has 13 amino acids. CDR1 is LGHNA and CDR2 is YNFKEQ in the germline V gene. Some clones are missing from TCRdb's copy, which holds only in-frame ones; the method was immunoSEQ multiplex PCR. The sample includes over 90,000 clones, 92% seen only once; the top ten take about 0.93%. This chain joins TRBV4-2 and TRBJ2-7; D perhaps matches TRBD2 (5 bases). The sequence derives from a female donor with multiple sclerosis, enrolled in a pregnancy study. The starting material was peripheral blood, obtained after pregnancy. CDR3 nucleotides: TGTGCCAGCAGCCAAGTCCGGGACTACGAGCAGTACTTC. It codes for CASSQVRDYEQYF.